This is a list of T cell receptor beta chains from one sample in a study of T cell responses to AZD1222 COVID-19 vaccine. Some clones are missing from TCRdb's copy, which holds only in-frame ones; the method was immunoSEQ multiplex PCR. The table records more than 150,000 clones, about nine tenths of them present only once. Sequences were derived from peripheral blood, sampled on day 0 of AZD1222 vaccination. The receptors stem from an adult in good health. Each CDR3 is given with its conserved first and last residue. D genes are given only for firm matches. Not every row has a clone size; where given, it reads once, few, many or a size class.

>.|.|TRBV5-1|TRBJ1-3
TGCGCCAGCCTTTTGGGCTCGGCCCCTGGAAACACCATATATTTT
CASLLGSAPGNTIYF
>.|TRBD2|TRBV25-1|TRBJ2-1
TGTGCCAGCAGTGGAGCGGGAGGGGTTAGGCATGAGCAGTTCTTC
CASSGAGGVRHEQFF
>.|.|TRBV18|TRBJ1-3
TGTGCCAGCTCACCATTTCGGCAGGGAGAGACCTCTGGAAACACCATATATTTT
CASSPFRQGETSGNTIYF
>.|.|TRBV28|TRBJ2-7
TGTGCCAGTACCACCGGGCCCACTTACGAGCAGTACTTC
CASTTGPTYEQYF
>.|TRBD1|TRBV18|TRBJ1-5
TGTGCCAGCTCACCGGGACAGAGCAATCAGCCCCAGCATTTT
CASSPGQSNQPQHF
>.|TRBD1|TRBV7-2|TRBJ1-2
TGTGCCAGCAGCCCAACACAGGGGAACTATGGCTACACCTTC
CASSPTQGNYGYTF
>.|TRBD2|TRBV19|TRBJ2-4
TGTGCCAGTAAACCCCGAGCCGGGGGGGCCAAAAACATTCAGTACTTC
CASKPRAGGAKNIQYF
>.|.|TRBV28|TRBJ2-7
TGTGCCAGCAGTCATGCCGGGACGGGACTCCACGAGCAGTACTTC
CASSHAGTGLHEQYF
>.|TRBD1|TRBV29-1|TRBJ1-4
TGCAGCGTACGACAGGGATCCAATGAAAAACTGTTTTTT
CSVRQGSNEKLFF
>.|TRBD1|TRBV18|TRBJ2-7
TGTGCCAGCTCACCAGGGGACAGGGGCGAGCAGTACTTC
CASSPGDRGEQYF
>.|.|TRBV20-1|TRBJ1-2
TGCAGTGCTAGTTCCGGGCGGTTGGACTATGGCTACACCTTC
CSASSGRLDYGYTF
>.|.|TRBV18|TRBJ2-3
TGTGCCAGCTCTCGCCGGGACAAAGTAGATACGCAGTATTTT
CASSRRDKVDTQYF
>.|.|TRBV5-1|TRBJ1-5
TGCGCCAGCCGACTCCAGCCGGGACCAAATCAGCCCCAGCATTTT
CASRLQPGPNQPQHF
>.|.|TRBV15|TRBJ1-4
TGTGCCACCAGCAGTTGGGGGGCAGCTAATGAAAAACTGTTTTTT
CATSSWGAANEKLFF
>.|TRBD2|TRBV9|TRBJ2-7
TGTGCCAGCAGCGTAGGTAGGAGCGGGAGTCAGCAGTACTTC
CASSVGRSGSQQYF
>.|.|TRBV10-1|TRBJ1-5
TGCGCCAGCAGTGAACACAGGGCTGTCGATAATCAGCCCCAGCATTTT
CASSEHRAVDNQPQHF
>.|TRBD1|TRBV6-5|TRBJ1-4
TGTGCCAGCAGTTACTCACGGACAGGGGAAAAACTGTTTTTT
CASSYSRTGEKLFF
>.|.|TRBV3-1/TRBV3-2|TRBJ1-6
TGTGCCAGCAGCGACCGGGACACGAGTTCACCCCTCCACTTT
CASSDRDTSSPLHF
>.|.|TRBV6-1|TRBJ1-2
TGTGCCAGCAGTGAAGAGGGGGGCTTCAACTATGGCTACACCTTC
CASSEEGGFNYGYTF
>.|TRBD2|TRBV2|TRBJ2-1
TGTGCCAGCAGGGTGACTAGCGGCTACAATGAGCAGTTCTTC
CASRVTSGYNEQFF
>.|.|TRBV24-1|TRBJ2-2
TGTGCCACCAGTGATTTGAGGGACACCGGGGAGCTGTTTTTT
CATSDLRDTGELFF
>once|.|TRBV28|TRBJ2-3
TGTGCCAGCAGGGGGGCCCGGGGGGACACAGATACGCAGTATTTT
CASRGARGDTDTQYF
>.|.|TRBV6-4|TRBJ2-3
TGTGCCAGCAGTGAATTAGCGTCGAGCACAGATACGCAGTATTTT
CASSELASSTDTQYF
>.|TRBD2|TRBV6-2/TRBV6-3|TRBJ2-1
TGTGCCAGCAGTTACTCGGGGACTAGCGGGTCAAATGAGCAGTTCTTC
CASSYSGTSGSNEQFF
>.|.|TRBV9|TRBJ1-4
TGTGCCAGCAGCGGCCGGGACTATAATGAAAAACTGTTTTTT
CASSGRDYNEKLFF
>.|.|TRBV4-3|TRBJ2-7
TGCGCCAGCAGCCAAGGTTTTTGGGGCGGGACCTCCTACGAGCAGTACTTC
CASSQGFWGGTSYEQYF
>.|TRBD1|TRBV5-4|TRBJ2-3
TGTGCCAGCAGCTCGCAGGGGGTCACAGATACGCAGTATTTT
CASSSQGVTDTQYF
>.|.|TRBV6-5|TRBJ2-6
TGTGCCAGCAGTTCCGTTGACGCTGGGGCCAACGTCCTGACTTTC
CASSSVDAGANVLTF